This paragraph covers one T cell receptor (beta chain) sequence. Its matching antigen is unknown. Repertoires were generated with immunoSEQ multiplex PCR, while TCRdb's copy carries only in-frame clones and drops some. The table lists some 120,000 clones, approximately 81% of them singletons. This specimen belongs to a study of cytomegalovirus exposure and HLA in healthy donors. Regarding the study as a whole: There were some public TCRs occurring in many donors, but most TCR sequences were rare.

Sequenced input: PBMCs. This receptor was identified in a woman in her 30s in good health and CMV-seronegative.

The CDR3 DNA is TGTGCCAGCAGCTCCGGGACTCGAAGCCCCAATGAGCAGTTCTTC. Protein: CASSSGTRSPNEQFF. The gene calls are TRBV5-4 and TRBJ2-1; possibly TRBD2 for D (6 bases). Trimming stripped 3 bases from V and 6 bases from J, with 16 bases between. The CDR3 is made up of 15 amino acids. CDR1 is SGHNT and CDR2 is YYREEE in the germline V gene (reference sequence).